Below are 3 T cell receptor beta chains sequenced from a single sample in a study of glioma-infiltrating T cells. Amplification of TCR alpha and beta CDR3 regions from RNA used iRepertoire nested multiplex PCR. Each CDR3 protein is one row after TCRdb ran MiXCR on the multiplex PCR reads. The sample lists about 180,000 distinct CDR3 sequences, under 55% occurring once. The sequenced material came from glioma tissue, nonneoplastic brain tissue, or PBMCs (not recorded which). The receptors were gathered from a human donor with low-grade glioma or glioblastoma, undergoing nonglioma brain surgery, or in good health (not recorded which).

This clonotype was recorded many times. The rearrangement links TRBV27 to TRBJ2-7; 8 nucleotides agree with TRBD2. The CDR3 length is 14 residues. Germline-derived CDR1 and CDR2 are MNHEY and SMNVEV (reference sequence). The V segment lost 3 bases and the J segment 5 bases; nucleotides outside the gene matches: 6. The CDR3 reads CASSFDPAGDEQYF. The CDR3 DNA reads as TGTGCCAGCAGTTTCGACCCAGCGGGGGACGAGCAGTACTTC.

The table lists this clonotype with many counts. The chain has TRBV6-1 and TRBJ1-6, with D unclear. Germline values: CDR1 MNHNS, CDR2 SASEGT. The CDR3 has 15 amino acids. The V and J ends lost 6 bases and 3 bases respectively, with 12 bases between them. CDR3 residues: CASRAEGGYNSPLHF. CDR3 DNA sequence: TGTGCCAGCAGAGCAGAAGGTGGCTATAATTCACCCCTCCACTTT.

Concerning this clonotype itself: This could be a read error, since a much larger clone is one nucleotide away. The chain carries TRBV6-1 and TRBJ1-3; D unresolved. With 0 bases removed from V and 0 bases from J, the gap between germline ends came to 9 bases. The CDR3 is 16 residues long. The V gene's germline CDR1 is MNHNS and CDR2 SASEGT. The CDR3 reads CASSEARVLSGNTIYF. The CDR3 nucleotides read TGTGCCAGCAGTGAAGCGCGGGTTCTCTCTGGAAACACCATATATTTT.